One and the same sample provided the 25 T cell receptor beta chains below, sequenced in a study of PD-1 blockade in classical Hodgkin lymphoma. Time point indicated: cycle 4 day 1 (C4D1), after six to seven weeks of nivolumab. Exposure to brentuximab vedotin varied, and each patient had relapsed following autologous stem cell transplantation. Generated by immunoSEQ multiplex PCR, the TCRdb table keeps only in-frame clones and is missing some. The data contain some 19,000 clones, approximately 80% of them seen just once; the ten biggest clones take up about 20%. Sequencing was performed on peripheral blood mononuclear cells (PBMCs), taken before the fourth cycle of nivolumab. These receptors were obtained from a human donor with classical Hodgkin lymphoma.

The rearrangement links TRBV15 to TRBJ1-5; D gene uncertain. In germline, CDR1 is LNHNV, CDR2 YYDKDF (reference sequence). Between the trimmed V and J ends, which lost 1 base and 3 bases, there was a span of 16 bases. The CDR3 extends over 17 amino acids. The CDR3 spells CATSRGSGQAYNQPQHF. The CDR3 bases are TGTGCCACCAGCAGAGGGAGTGGGCAGGCCTACAATCAGCCCCAGCATTTT. The variable domain in full, with the rest retrieved from reference TRBV15 and TRBJ1-5, is DAMVIQNPRYQVTQFGKPVTLSCSQTLNHNVMYWYQQKSSQAPKLLFHYYDKDFNNEADTPDNFQSRRPNTSFCFLDIRSPGLGDTAMYLCATSRGSGQAYNQPQHFGDGTRLSIL.

In its sample, this clone was seen once. The V call is TRBV30, the J call TRBJ1-6, with no clear D. Trimming cost V 4 bases and J 0 bases, with 13 bases left between them. The CDR3 loop spans 16 amino acids. CDR1 and CDR2 (germline): GTSNPN, SVGIG (reference sequence). The DNA of the CDR3 is TGTGCCTGGAAGTCCCGACGGAGCTCCTATAATTCACCCCTCCACTTT. Encoded protein: CAWKSRRSSYNSPLHF.

This sequence joins TRBV7-2 and TRBJ1-5; tentatively, D is TRBD1 (5 bases). The V gene's germline CDR1 is SGHTA and CDR2 FQGNSA. The CDR3 length is 16 residues. V lost 5 bases to trimming and J lost 0 bases, with 14 bases between them. The CDR3 reads CASSPGTAYSNQPQHF. The CDR3 DNA is TGTGCCAGCAGCCCAGGGACCGCGTATAGCAATCAGCCCCAGCATTTT. Filled out from reference TRBV7-2 and TRBJ1-5, the complete variable domain reads GAGVSQSPSNKVTEKGKDVELRCDPISGHTALYWYRQSLGQGLEFLIYFQGNSAPDKSGLPSDRFSAERTGGSVSTLTIQRTQQEDSAVYLCASSPGTAYSNQPQHFGDGTRLSIL.

The chain uses TRBV28 and TRBJ1-5, with 7 positions matching TRBD1. CDR1 MDHEN and CDR2 SYDVKM come from the germline V gene. V gave up 1 base and J gave up 1 base; unmatched junction bases: 7. The length of the CDR3 is 17 residues. This CDR3 reads CASSLSGGRRSNQPQHF. In DNA form, the CDR3 reads TGTGCCAGCAGTTTATCAGGGGGGAGAAGGAGCAATCAGCCCCAGCATTTT.

The rearrangement links TRBV11-2 to TRBJ2-7; D call uncertain. The CDR3 runs to 15 residues. From germline, CDR1 is SGHAT and CDR2 FQNNGV. Trimming removed 2 bases at V and 2 bases at J, with 13 bases between. CDR3 sequence: CASSLQSWWAYEQYV. CDR3 coding DNA: TGTGCCAGCAGCTTACAATCGTGGTGGGCCTACGAGCAGTACGTC.

This sequence joins TRBV11-2 and TRBJ1-6; D is possibly TRBD1 (6 bases). This CDR3 is built from 16 residues. Germline assignment: CDR1 SGHAT and CDR2 FQNNGV. The ends were cut back, 2 bases at V and 4 bases at J, with 12 bases in the middle. The chain's CDR3 is CASSLRGWGYNSPLHF. The CDR3 DNA reads TGTGCCAGCAGCTTAAGGGGGTGGGGATATAATTCACCCCTCCACTTT. Full variable domain (rest looked up from reference TRBV11-2 and TRBJ1-6): EAGVAQSPRYKIIEKRQSVAFWCNPISGHATLYWYQQILGQGPKLLIQFQNNGVVDDSQLPKDRFSAERLKGVDSTLKIQPAKLEDSAVYLCASSLRGWGYNSPLHFGNGTRLTVT.

V usage is TRBV11-3 and J usage is TRBJ1-1; no firm D call. Per germline, CDR1 SGHNT and CDR2 YENEEA. CDR3 length: 13 amino acids. V was shortened by 0 bases and J by 3 bases, with 5 bases between the two germline ends. The CDR3 region is CASSLEGHTEAFF. As DNA, the CDR3 is TGTGCCAGCAGCTTAGAAGGCCACACTGAAGCTTTCTTT.

This chain links TRBV25-1 with TRBJ2-5; TRBD1 agrees at 8 bases. With 7 bases clipped from V and 11 bases from J, the junction kept 15 bases outside the gene matches. Germline assignment: CDR1 MGHDK and CDR2 SYGVNS. The CDR3 runs to 14 residues. The DNA for the CDR3 is TGTGCCAGCATTAGGACAGGGACGTCGGGTGAGCAGTACTTC. Protein product: CASIRTGTSGEQYF.

The chain carries TRBV7-8 and TRBJ2-7, with 8 bases aligning to TRBD1. Germline CDR1 SGHVS, CDR2 FQNEAQ. The CDR3 consists of 14 residues. Trimming removed 5 bases from V and 5 bases from J; junction bases left unmatched: 8. This CDR3 reads CASSRTDRGHEQYF. CDR3 nucleotide sequence: TGTGCCAGCAGCCGCACCGACAGGGGCCACGAGCAGTACTTC.

This clone is labeled medium-sized. V and J are TRBV19 and TRBJ2-3; TRBD2 aligns across 11 bases. The V segment lost 0 bases and the J segment 0 bases; nucleotides outside the gene matches: 8. The CDR3 has 19 amino acids. Germline V gene sequence: CDR1 LNHDA, CDR2 SQIVND (reference sequence). The DNA for the CDR3 is TGTGCCAGTAGTATAGATCTAACTAGCGGGAGCCCTAGCACAGATACGCAGTATTTT. Amino acid sequence: CASSIDLTSGSPSTDTQYF.

The chain recombines TRBV7-9 with TRBJ2-1, with 10 positions matching TRBD1. Germline lookup yields CDR1 SEHNR and CDR2 FQNEAQ (reference sequence). The CDR3 totals 15 residues. V shed 1 base and J 8 bases; nucleotides not matched to a gene: 5. CDR3 in DNA: TGTGCCAGCAGCTTAGGGACAGGGGGTGTCGATGAGCAGTTCTTC. The encoded protein is CASSLGTGGVDEQFF.

This clone was observed once. The V gene is TRBV14, the J gene TRBJ2-2, with 8 positions matching TRBD1. With 1 base clipped from V and 3 bases from J, the junction kept 10 bases outside the gene matches. This CDR3 is 18 amino acids long. Germline CDR1 SGHDN, CDR2 FVKESK. The CDR3 sequence is CASSQAGSRGRDTGELFF. The CDR3 nucleotides are TGTGCCAGCAGCCAAGCGGGGTCCAGGGGGCGCGACACCGGGGAGCTGTTTTTT.

This rearrangement joins TRBV5-4 to TRBJ1-2; 9 bases fit TRBD1. Trimming removed 1 base from V and 3 bases from J; junction bases left unmatched: 4. Germline V gives CDR1 SGHNT, CDR2 YYREEE (reference sequence). The CDR3 is made up of 15 amino acids. The CDR3 DNA follows: TGTGCCAGCAGCTTGTCCACAGGGGGCGACTATGGCTACACCTTC. This gives the protein CASSLSTGGDYGYTF.

As regards this clone: This sample includes further DNA sequences coding for the same CDR3. The V call is TRBV19, the J call TRBJ1-5, with D unclear. V was shortened by 10 bases and J by 4 bases, with 14 bases between the two germline ends. The germline CDR1 and CDR2 sequences are LNHDA and SQIVND (reference sequence). The CDR3 contains 13 residues. CDR3 region: CATGWTSNQPQHF. The CDR3 region has the DNA TGTGCCACAGGATGGACTAGTAATCAGCCCCAGCATTTT.

The chain links TRBV5-1 to TRBJ2-1, with 8 bases fitting TRBD2. J gave up 0 bases and V 4 bases, and 12 bases lay outside the gene matches. The length of the CDR3 is 18 residues. Germline V lookup: CDR1 SGHRS, CDR2 YFSETQ. CDR3 DNA: TGCGCCAGCAGCCCATTGGTTGGGAGCGGGAGCTCCTACAATGAGCAGTTCTTC. Amino acids: CASSPLVGSGSSYNEQFF.

The chain couples TRBV21-1 to TRBJ2-1; the table gives TRBD1 as D, unverified against the DNA. TRBV21-1 is designated a pseudogene. The CDR3 consists of 18 residues. The DNA for the CDR3 is TGTGCCGTACAGGTGGAACCCCAGGGTAAACCCAACTACAATGAGCAGTTCTTC. It specifies CAVQVEPQGKPNYNEQFF.

This chain connects TRBV4-1 to TRBJ1-4, with D unresolved. The V gene lost 4 bases and the J gene lost 4 bases, with 10 bases spanning the gap. Germline CDR1 MGHRA, CDR2 YSYEKL. The CDR3 runs 14 residues. CDR3 sequence: CASSLTRINEKLFF. For the CDR3, the DNA is TGCGCCAGCAGCCTGACCCGCATTAATGAAAAACTGTTTTTT.

The rearrangement links TRBV28 to TRBJ1-6; D is ambiguous. Deletions cut 11 bases from V and 1 base from J, with 18 bases between. The CDR3 length is 16 residues. Germline-derived CDR1 and CDR2 are MDHEN and SYDVKM. In DNA, the CDR3 is TGTGCCGCCCAACCCCTCAAGGTGTCCTATAATTCACCCCTCCACTTT. Residues: CAAQPLKVSYNSPLHF.

This clone turned up a few times. V usage is TRBV7-9 and J usage is TRBJ1-3, with unresolved D. CDR3 length equals 15 residues. Looked up from germline, CDR1 is SEHNR and CDR2 is FQNEAQ (reference sequence). V was cut by 5 bases and J by 4 bases, with 15 bases left in between. This CDR3 reads CASSRLPEGGNTIYF. The DNA of the CDR3 is TGTGCCAGCAGCCGACTCCCGGAAGGCGGAAACACCATATATTTT.

The chain has TRBV7-9 and TRBJ1-6; D ambiguous. The CDR3 consists of 14 residues. Germline assignment: CDR1 SEHNR and CDR2 FQNEAQ (reference sequence). Trimming removed 7 bases from V and 5 bases from J, with 12 bases in between. CDR3 in amino acids: CASNPPTDNSPLHF. The CDR3, as DNA: TGTGCCAGCAACCCCCCTACGGATAATTCACCCCTCCACTTT.

This clone was detected a few times. The chain couples TRBV18 to TRBJ2-7; TRBD1 might be the D (6 bases). Germline CDR1 reads KGHSH; CDR2 reads LQKENI. The ends were cut back, 2 bases at V and 0 bases at J, with 17 bases in the middle. This CDR3 has 17 amino acids. In DNA, the CDR3 is TGTGCCAGCTCACCAGGCAGGGGCCGCACAAGCTCCTACGAGCAGTACTTC. Translating gives CASSPGRGRTSSYEQYF.

In the case of this clone: This is likely a read error, given that the CDR3 carries no conserved phenylalanine or tryptophan at its end. The DNA is omitted, as the CDR3 cannot be located on it reliably, and the CDR3 follows TCRdb's listing. The chain joins TRBV5-6 to TRBJ1-2. Germline CDR1 is SGHDT and CDR2 is YYEEEE. The CDR3 is 13 amino acids long, termini counted. The CDR3 region is CASSLGLGADGGI.

The V gene is TRBV5-1, the J gene TRBJ1-1; 7 nucleotides agree with TRBD1. The CDR3 has 15 residues. Trimming at V came to 4 bases and at J to 0 bases, leaving 6 bases not matched to a gene. Germline V gene lookup returns CDR1 SGHRS and CDR2 YFSETQ. CDR3 residues: CASSLGQVLNTEAFF. In nucleotides, the CDR3 is TGCGCCAGCAGCCTAGGACAGGTCTTGAACACTGAAGCTTTCTTT.

The chain's CDR3 is CASSSNSDRDGYTF. CDR3 in DNA: TGTGCCAGCAGTTCAAATTCGGACAGAGATGGCTACACCTTC. The chain links TRBV6-6 to TRBJ1-2; a possible D gene is TRBD1 (6 bases). Trimming left V 4 bases short and J 6 bases short, with 15 bases between. This CDR3 region has 14 residues. Germline CDR1 and CDR2: MNHNY and SVGAGI (reference sequence).

The J gene is TRBJ2-1, the V gene TRBV2, with TRBD2 matching 9 bases. This CDR3 is 14 amino acids long. The germline V gene has CDR1 SNHLY and CDR2 FYNNEI. V shed 7 bases and J 4 bases; nucleotides not matched to a gene: 5. For the CDR3, the DNA is TGTGCCAGCACGAGAGCGGGAGGTTACAATGAGCAGTTCTTC. It translates to CASTRAGGYNEQFF.